This TCR beta chain was observed in a study of T cell responses to AZD1222 COVID-19 vaccine. Overall study context: Doses given second, at about 4 or about 12 weeks, were pooled.

Measured with immunoSEQ multiplex PCR; TCRdb has only the in-frame clones, and not every one. The sample lists some 120,000 clones, about 89% occurring once. Germline V gene lookup returns CDR1 MGHDK and CDR2 SYGVNS. The V end was cut by 10 bases, the J end by 2 bases, with 6 bases between. This CDR3 region has 11 residues. General study results and limits: No day 14 peak samples; only post-peak repertoires were characterized.

To note about this clone: The antigen is not known.

The clonotype originates from an adult in good health. The sequencing used peripheral blood, collected on day 0 of AZD1222 vaccination. This sequence joins TRBV25-1 and TRBJ1-5; no clear D gene. The CDR3 region has the DNA TGTGCCACCGGACGCAATCAGCCCCAGCATTTT. Residues: CATGRNQPQHF.